This is a list of T cell receptor beta chains from one sample in a study of metastatic and nonmetastatic thyroid tumors. Via MiXCR, TCRdb re-called the PCR reads. The sample carries 25,000 to 40,000 clones, approximately 15% recorded once. The specimen was blood. The receptor set was obtained from a female donor with papillary thyroid cancer or a benign thyroid nodule (not recorded which). Some clones in this sample may be carry-over from other donors' samples. CDR3s include the opening cysteine and the closing phenylalanine or tryptophan. The order of the fields is V gene, J gene, D gene, CDR3 length, clone size, CDR3 DNA, CDR3 protein. A D gene is named only where the DNA matches it firmly. The size entry is marked missing in some rows and otherwise reads once, few, many or a size class.

>TRBV10-3|TRBJ2-5|.|14|many
TGTGCCATCAGACCAGGGGGGATCCAAGAGACCCAGTACTTC
CAIRPGGIQETQYF
>TRBV4-3|TRBJ2-7|TRBD2|15|many
TGCGCCAGCAGCCAAGGGCTAGCGGGAGGTTACGAGCAGTACTTC
CASSQGLAGGYEQYF
>TRBV5-5|TRBJ2-5|.|13|.
TGTGCCAGCAGCTTGTCGGCGTCAGAGACCCGGTACTTC
CASSLSASETRYF
>TRBV5-4|TRBJ2-1|.|11|.
TGTGCCAGCAGCTTCGGGGTGAAGCAGTTCTTC
CASSFGVKQFF
>TRBV3-1|TRBJ1-6|.|14|many
TGTGCCAGCAGCCAAGCCCTATTGAATTCACCCCTCCACTTT
CASSQALLNSPLHF
>TRBV7-3|TRBJ2-3|TRBD2|12|many
TGTGCCAGCAGCCTCCGGGGGGGTACGCAGTATTTT
CASSLRGGTQYF
>TRBV4-2|TRBJ2-7|TRBD1|14|many
TGTGCCAGCAGCCAGGGACAGGGGGACTACGAGCAGTACTTC
CASSQGQGDYEQYF
>TRBV7-2|TRBJ2-2|.|14|many
TGTGCCAGCAGCCGACTACAGGGTGCCGGGGAGCTGTTTTTT
CASSRLQGAGELFF
>TRBV15|TRBJ2-3|.|18|.
TGTGTCACCAGCAGACTTGCTTGGACCCCGCTCGGCGTAGATACGCAGTATTTT
CVTSRLAWTPLGVDTQYF
>TRBV11-1|TRBJ2-1|TRBD2|16|.
TGTGCCAGCAGTTTAGTACTAGCGGGAGCACGCAATGAGCAGTTCTTC
CASSLVLAGARNEQFF
>TRBV6-1|TRBJ2-1|.|13|many
TGTGCCAGCAACAGGGTTTCCTACAATGAGCAGTTCTTC
CASNRVSYNEQFF
>TRBV28|TRBJ1-4|.|12|many
TGTGCCAGCAGTTTACTGGCAGGGGTACTGTTTTTT
CASSLLAGVLFF
>TRBV11-2|TRBJ1-5|.|13|many
TGTGCCAGCAGCCTTCACGCAGGTCAGCCCCAGCATTTT
CASSLHAGQPQHF
>TRBV18|TRBJ2-1|TRBD2|14|many
TGTGCCAGCTCCCTAGCGGTAGTGCACAATGAGCAGTTCTTC
CASSLAVVHNEQFF